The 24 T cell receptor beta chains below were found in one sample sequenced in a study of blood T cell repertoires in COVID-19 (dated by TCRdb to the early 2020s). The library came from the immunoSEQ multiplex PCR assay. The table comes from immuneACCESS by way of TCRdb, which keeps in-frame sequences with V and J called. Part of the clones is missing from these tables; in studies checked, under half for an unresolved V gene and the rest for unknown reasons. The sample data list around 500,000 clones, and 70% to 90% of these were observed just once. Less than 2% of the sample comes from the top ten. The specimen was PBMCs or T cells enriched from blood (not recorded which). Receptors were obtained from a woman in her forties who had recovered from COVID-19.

The CDR3 spells CASSLIGGGRDEQFF. The CDR3 nucleotides are TGTGCCAGCAGCTTAATTGGGGGCGGGAGGGATGAGCAGTTCTTC. This chain uses TRBV5-4 with TRBJ2-1, with 9 positions matching TRBD2. The CDR3 is made up of 15 amino acids. V lost 2 bases to trimming and J lost 8 bases; unmatched junction nucleotides: 8. Germline CDR1 SGHNT, CDR2 YYREEE (reference sequence).

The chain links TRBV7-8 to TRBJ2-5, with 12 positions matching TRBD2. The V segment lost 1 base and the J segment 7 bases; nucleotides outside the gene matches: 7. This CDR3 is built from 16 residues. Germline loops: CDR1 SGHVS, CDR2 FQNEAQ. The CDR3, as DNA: TGTGCCAGCAGCTTAGGTCGGCTAGCGGGAGGGGCGACCCAGTACTTC. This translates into CASSLGRLAGGATQYF. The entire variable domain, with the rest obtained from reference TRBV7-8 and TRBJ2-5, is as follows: GAGVSQSPRYKVAKRGQDVALRCDPISGHVSLFWYQQALGQGPEFLTYFQNEAQLDKSGLPSDRFFAERPEGSVSTLKIQRTQQEDSAVYLCASSLGRLAGGATQYFGPGTRLLVL.

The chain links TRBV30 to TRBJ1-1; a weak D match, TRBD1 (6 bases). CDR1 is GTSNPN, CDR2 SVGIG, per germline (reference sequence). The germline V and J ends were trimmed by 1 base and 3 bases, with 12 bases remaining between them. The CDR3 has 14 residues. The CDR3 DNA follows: TGTGCCTGGAGTGATCAAGGGGGTTACACTGAAGCTTTCTTT. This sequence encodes CAWSDQGGYTEAFF.

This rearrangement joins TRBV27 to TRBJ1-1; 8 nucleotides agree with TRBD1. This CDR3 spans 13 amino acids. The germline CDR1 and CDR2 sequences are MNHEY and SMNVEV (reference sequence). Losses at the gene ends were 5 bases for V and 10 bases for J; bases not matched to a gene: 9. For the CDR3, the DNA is TGTGCCAGCAGTCCGTTCGGACAGGGTGGAGCTTTCTTT. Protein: CASSPFGQGGAFF.

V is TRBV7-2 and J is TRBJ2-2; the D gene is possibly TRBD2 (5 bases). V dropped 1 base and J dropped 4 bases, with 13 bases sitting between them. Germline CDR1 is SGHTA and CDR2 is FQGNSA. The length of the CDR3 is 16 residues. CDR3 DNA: TGTGCCAGCAGCTTAGTCACTAGTTCGCTCACCGGGGAGCTGTTTTTT. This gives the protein CASSLVTSSLTGELFF.

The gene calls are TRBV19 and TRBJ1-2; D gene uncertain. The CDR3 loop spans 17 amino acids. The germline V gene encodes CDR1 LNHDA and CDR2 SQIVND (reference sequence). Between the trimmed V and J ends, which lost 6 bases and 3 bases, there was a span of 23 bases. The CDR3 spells CASSRVFGEGSDYGYTF. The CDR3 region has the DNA TGTGCCAGTAGCCGGGTTTTCGGGGAAGGGTCCGACTATGGCTACACCTTC. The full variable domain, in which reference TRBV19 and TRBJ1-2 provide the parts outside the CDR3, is DGGITQSPKYLFRKEGQNVTLSCEQNLNHDAMYWYRQDPGQGLRLIYYSQIVNDFQKGDIAEGYSVSREKKESFPLTVTSAQKNPTAFYLCASSRVFGEGSDYGYTFGSGTRLTVV.

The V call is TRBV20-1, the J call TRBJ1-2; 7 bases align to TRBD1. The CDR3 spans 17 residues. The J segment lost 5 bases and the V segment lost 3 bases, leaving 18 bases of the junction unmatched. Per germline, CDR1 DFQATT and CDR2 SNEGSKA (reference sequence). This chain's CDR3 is CSASQSGQAGPSYGYTF. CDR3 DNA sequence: TGCAGTGCTAGTCAATCCGGACAGGCGGGTCCCAGTTATGGCTACACCTTC.

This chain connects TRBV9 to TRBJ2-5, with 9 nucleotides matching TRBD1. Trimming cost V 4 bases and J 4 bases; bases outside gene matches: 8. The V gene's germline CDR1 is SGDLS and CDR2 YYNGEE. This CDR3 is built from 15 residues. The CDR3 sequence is CASSQTGTGPETQYF. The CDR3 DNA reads TGTGCCAGCAGCCAAACCGGGACAGGGCCAGAGACCCAGTACTTC.

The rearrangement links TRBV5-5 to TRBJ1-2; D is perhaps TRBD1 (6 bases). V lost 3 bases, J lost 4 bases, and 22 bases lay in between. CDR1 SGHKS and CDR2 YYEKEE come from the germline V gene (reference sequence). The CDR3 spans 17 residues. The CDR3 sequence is CASSSHFLGEGGYGYTF. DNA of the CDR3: TGTGCCAGCAGCTCTCACTTTCTAGGGGAAGGGGGCTATGGCTACACCTTC.

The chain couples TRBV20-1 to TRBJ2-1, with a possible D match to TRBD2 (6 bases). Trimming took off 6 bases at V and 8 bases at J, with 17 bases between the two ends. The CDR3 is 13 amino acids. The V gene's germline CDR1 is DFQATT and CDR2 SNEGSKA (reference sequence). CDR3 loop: CSASEGREDEQFF. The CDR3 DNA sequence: TGCAGTGCCAGTGAGGGAAGGGAGGATGAGCAGTTCTTC.

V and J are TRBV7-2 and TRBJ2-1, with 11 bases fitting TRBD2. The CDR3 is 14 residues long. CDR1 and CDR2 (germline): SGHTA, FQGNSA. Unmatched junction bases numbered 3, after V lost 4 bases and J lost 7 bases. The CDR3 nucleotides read TGTGCCAGCAGCTCTAGCGGGAGGTTGAATGAGCAGTTCTTC. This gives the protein CASSSSGRLNEQFF.

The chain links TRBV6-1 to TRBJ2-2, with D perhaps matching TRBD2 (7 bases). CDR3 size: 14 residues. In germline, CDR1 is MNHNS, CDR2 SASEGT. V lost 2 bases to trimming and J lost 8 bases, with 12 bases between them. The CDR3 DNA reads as TGTGCCAGCAGTGAATTGGGGGGGGCTGGGGAGCTGTTTTTT. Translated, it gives CASSELGGAGELFF.

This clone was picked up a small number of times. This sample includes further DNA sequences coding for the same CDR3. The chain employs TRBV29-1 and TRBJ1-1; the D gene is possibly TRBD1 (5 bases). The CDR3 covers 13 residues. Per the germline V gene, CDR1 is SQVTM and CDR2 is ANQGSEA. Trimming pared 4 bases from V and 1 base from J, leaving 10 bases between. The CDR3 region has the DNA TGCAGCGTTGTAAGGGGCTCGAACACTGAAGCTTTCTTT. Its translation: CSVVRGSNTEAFF.

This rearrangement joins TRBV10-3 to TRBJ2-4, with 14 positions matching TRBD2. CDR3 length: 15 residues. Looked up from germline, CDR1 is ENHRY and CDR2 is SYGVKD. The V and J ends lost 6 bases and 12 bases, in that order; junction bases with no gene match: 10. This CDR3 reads CAISTGTSGREDQYF. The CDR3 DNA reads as TGTGCCATCAGCACCGGGACTAGCGGGAGAGAGGATCAGTACTTC.

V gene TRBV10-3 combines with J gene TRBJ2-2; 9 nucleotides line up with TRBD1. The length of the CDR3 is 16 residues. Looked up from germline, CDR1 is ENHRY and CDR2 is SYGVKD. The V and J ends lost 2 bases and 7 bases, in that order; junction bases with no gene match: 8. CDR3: CAISETGDREIGELFF. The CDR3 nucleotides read TGTGCCATCAGTGAGACGGGGGACAGGGAAATCGGGGAGCTGTTTTTT.

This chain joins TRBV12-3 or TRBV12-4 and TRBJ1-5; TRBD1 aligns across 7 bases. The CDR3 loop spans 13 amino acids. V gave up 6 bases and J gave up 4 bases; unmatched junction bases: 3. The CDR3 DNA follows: TGTGCCAGCAGCAAGACAGGGAATCAGCCCCAGCATTTT. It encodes CASSKTGNQPQHF.

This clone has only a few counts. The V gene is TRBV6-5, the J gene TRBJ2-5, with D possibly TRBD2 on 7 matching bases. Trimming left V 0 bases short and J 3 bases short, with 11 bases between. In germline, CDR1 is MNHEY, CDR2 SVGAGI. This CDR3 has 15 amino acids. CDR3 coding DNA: TGTGCCAGCAGTTACTCAACAGGGAGGGAAGAGACCCAGTACTTC. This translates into CASSYSTGREETQYF.

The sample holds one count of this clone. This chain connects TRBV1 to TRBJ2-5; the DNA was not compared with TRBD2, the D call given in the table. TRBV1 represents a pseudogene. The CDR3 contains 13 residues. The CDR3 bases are TGCACAAGCGGACTAGCGGGAGAAGAGACCCAGTACTTC. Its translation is CTSGLAGEETQYF.

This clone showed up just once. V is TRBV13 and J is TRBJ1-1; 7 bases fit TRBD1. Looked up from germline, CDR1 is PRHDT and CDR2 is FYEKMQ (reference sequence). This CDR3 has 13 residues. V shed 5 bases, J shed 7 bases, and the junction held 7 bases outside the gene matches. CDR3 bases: TGTGCCAGCAGCGGCGGGACAGTCGGTGAAGCTTTCTTT. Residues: CASSGGTVGEAFF.

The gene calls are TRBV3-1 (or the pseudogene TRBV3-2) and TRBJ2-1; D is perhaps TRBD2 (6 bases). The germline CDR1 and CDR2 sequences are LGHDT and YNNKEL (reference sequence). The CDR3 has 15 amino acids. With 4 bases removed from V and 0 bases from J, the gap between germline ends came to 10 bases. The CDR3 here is CASSRDWSSYNEQFF. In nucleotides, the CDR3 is TGTGCCAGCAGCCGGGACTGGAGCTCCTACAATGAGCAGTTCTTC.

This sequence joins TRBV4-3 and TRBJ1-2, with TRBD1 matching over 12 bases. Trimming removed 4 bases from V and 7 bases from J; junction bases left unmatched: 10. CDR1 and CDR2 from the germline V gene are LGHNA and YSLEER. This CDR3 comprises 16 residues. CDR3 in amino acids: CASSPKGGQGASGYTF. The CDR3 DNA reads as TGCGCCAGCAGCCCTAAAGGGGGACAGGGGGCCTCTGGCTACACCTTC.

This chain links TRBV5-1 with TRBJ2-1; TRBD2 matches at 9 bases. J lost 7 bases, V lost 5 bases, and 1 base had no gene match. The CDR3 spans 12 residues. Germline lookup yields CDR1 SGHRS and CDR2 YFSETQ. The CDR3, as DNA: TGCGCCAGCAGGCGGGGGGGTAATGAGCAGTTCTTC. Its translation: CASRRGGNEQFF.

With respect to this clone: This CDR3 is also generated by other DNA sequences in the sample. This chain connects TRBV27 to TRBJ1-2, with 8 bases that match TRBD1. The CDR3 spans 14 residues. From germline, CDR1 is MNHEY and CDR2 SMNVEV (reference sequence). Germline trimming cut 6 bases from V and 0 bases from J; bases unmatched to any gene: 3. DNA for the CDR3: TGTGCCAGCAGACGACAGGGGTCTAACTATGGCTACACCTTC. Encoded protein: CASRRQGSNYGYTF.

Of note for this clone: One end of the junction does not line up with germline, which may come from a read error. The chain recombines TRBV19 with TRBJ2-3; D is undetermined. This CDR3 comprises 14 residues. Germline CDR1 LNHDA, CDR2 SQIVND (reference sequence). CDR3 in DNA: TGTGCCAGTAGTATACAAGACTCCACAAATACGCAGTATTTT. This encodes CASSIQDSTNTQYF.